The TCR beta chain under discussion was sequenced for a study of spatial heterogeneity in lung cancer. Study results and limitations: Mutation counts in tumors were tracked by counts of expanded intratumoral alpha and beta TCRs.

Deletions cut 3 bases from V and 0 bases from J, with 13 bases between. This CDR3 has 15 residues. Germline V gene lookup returns CDR1 SGDLS and CDR2 YYNGEE. Ten or more counts support this clonotype. Antigen unknown. Time point defined: sample taken at primary tumor resection. Extraction of whole RNA from tumor, nontumor lung or frozen PBMC preceded unsorted sequencing. TCRdb re-called the 5' RACE reads through MiXCR, storing one row per CDR3 protein. The table records 5,200 or so distinct CDR3 sequences, roughly 7% of them present only once. The starting material was lung tumor tissue, obtained at surgery. The receptor was isolated from a male donor with early-stage non-small cell lung cancer. The rearrangement links TRBV9 to TRBJ2-7, with D perhaps TRBD2 (6 bases). Here the CDR3 DNA reads TGTGCCAGCAGCGAGGGAGGCGGACCCTCCTACGAGCAGTACTTC. Translation: CASSEGGGPSYEQYF.